This TCR beta chain was recovered during a study of blood T cell repertoires in COVID-19 (dated by TCRdb to about 2020). About the study as a whole: Collaborator samples came from the United States, Italy and Spain and covered acute and convalescent phases of COVID-19. The repertoires were released in a freely available public database intended as a resource for research on the immune response to SARS-CoV-2. The prospective study material was composed of cDNA or gDNA derived from T cells, B-cell-depleted T cells, or PBMCs. The samples were drawn from two sources: the first 160 participants of the ongoing ImmuneRACE study, and 1,200 or so subjects contributed by 6 global collaborators. HLA class I and class II types, where available, came from metadata supplied by the sample provider rather than from assay-based typing. The sample metadata nearly always contained a de-identified subject ID, COVID-19 status, age in years and sex. Subjects who had been exposed to COVID-19, were actively infected with it, or had recovered from it provided the deeply sampled blood TCRbeta repertoires that made up the dataset.

The investigation overall reported the following: The amount of clinical and demographic metadata varied by source and participant and was provided uncurated.

This clone was seen once. Its antigen is unknown. No base qualities exist here, and no much larger clone lies one base off it. Whole blood was collected in K2EDTA tubes by collaborating institutions according to the institutions' own protocols. For TCRbeta analysis, collaborator samples were shipped as frozen whole blood, as isolated PBMCs, or as DNA extracted from either sample type. CDR1 is given as KGHSH and CDR2 as LQKENI, both from the germline V gene. The cysteine opens and the phenylalanine closes a CDR3 of 17 amino acids. The CDR3 DNA has 51 bases and is translated from base 1. The V and J ends are trimmed by 1 base and 7 bases, leaving 20 bases between them. The immunoSEQ Assay, a bias-controlled multiplex PCR, was used to amplify TCRbeta CDR3 regions from genomic DNA. Under the source paper's analysis protocol: The number of nucleated cells in each sample was estimated from the amplification of reference gene primers within the assay. To quantify the absolute abundance of each unique TCRbeta CDR3 rearrangement, sequence reads were collapsed and filtered. For each sample, productive Simpson clonality was calculated as the square root of Simpson's diversity index across productive rearrangements. Imported from immuneACCESS, the table was reduced by TCRdb to in-frame sequences with V and J called. These copies leave out some clones; in studies compared against another copy, an unresolved V gene accounts for under half, and the cause of the remainder is not known. Clonal size and the V and J genes are those of that table, whereas D and trimming came from the DNA. The sample has roughly 310,000 clones on record, 88% of them singletons. In total, the top ten clones hold approximately 4% of the sample.

The sample consisted of peripheral blood. The chain was built from TRBV18 and TRBJ1-5, with a weak D call of TRBD1 (5 bases match). The TCR originated in a woman aged 45-65 years with active or convalescent COVID-19. CDR3 sequence: CASSPQPSVKGVQPQHF. The sequence in DNA is TGTGCCAGCTCACCACAACCATCTGTTAAAGGGGTGCAGCCCCAGCATTTT. The entire variable domain, with the stretches around the CDR3 drawn from the reference TRBV18 and TRBJ1-5 proteins, is NAGVMQNPRHLVRRRGQEARLRCSPMKGHSHVYWYRQLPEEGLKFMVYLQKENIIDESGMPKERFSAEFPKEGPSILRIQQVVRGDSAAYFCASSPQPSVKGVQPQHFGDGTRLSIL.